Listed here are 7 T cell receptor beta chains from one sample, sequenced in a study of T cell changes during pregnancy in multiple sclerosis. Some clones are missing from TCRdb's copy, which holds only in-frame ones; the method was immunoSEQ multiplex PCR. The sample carries about 42,000 clones, around four fifths recorded once. Specimen: CD4+ T cells from peripheral blood mononuclear cells, collected before pregnancy. Every receptor here comes from a female donor with multiple sclerosis, enrolled in a pregnancy study.

This chain connects TRBV7-9 to TRBJ1-2; D is unresolved. The germline gives CDR1 SEHNR, CDR2 FQNEAQ (reference sequence). V was trimmed by 1 base and J by 1 base, leaving 7 bases between them. This CDR3 region has 14 residues. The CDR3: CASSLDLINYGYTF. The CDR3 nucleotides are TGTGCCAGCAGCTTAGACCTAATTAACTATGGCTACACCTTC.

The rearrangement links TRBV7-3 to TRBJ1-6; TRBD1 is a possible D gene (5 bases). Trimming shortened V by 5 bases and J by 9 bases, and 14 bases separated the two germline ends. This CDR3 is 14 amino acids long. Germline CDR1 and CDR2: SGHTA and FQGTGA. The CDR3 coding sequence is TGTGCCAGCAGCCTAAGAAGGGGTAGTTCACCCCTCCACTTT. Its protein product is CASSLRRGSSPLHF. The whole variable domain, remainder taken from reference TRBV7-3 and TRBJ1-6, is GAGVSQTPSNKVTEKGKYVELRCDPISGHTALYWYRQSLGQGPEFLIYFQGTGAADDSGLPNDRFFAVRPEGSVSTLKIQRTERGDSAVYLCASSLRRGSSPLHFGNGTRLTVT.

This clone was seen a single time. The rearrangement uses TRBV6-5 and TRBJ2-2; D uncertain. The CDR3 covers 15 residues. Germline CDR1 and CDR2: MNHEY and SVGAGI. V was cut by 6 bases and J by 0 bases, with 11 bases left in between. CDR3 protein: CASRETVANTGELFF. The CDR3 DNA follows: TGTGCCAGCAGGGAGACTGTCGCGAACACCGGGGAGCTGTTTTTT.

The rearrangement uses TRBV19 and TRBJ1-5; 7 bases map to TRBD1. V trimming: 3 bases; J trimming: 3 bases; junction bases outside the gene matches: 5. The CDR3 loop spans 15 amino acids. CDR1 is LNHDA, CDR2 SQIVND, per germline (reference sequence). The DNA for the CDR3 is TGTGCCAGTAGTATCCAGGACAGGTCCAATCAGCCCCAGCATTTT. It yields the protein CASSIQDRSNQPQHF.

The V gene is TRBV7-2, the J gene TRBJ2-5; 11 bases agree with TRBD2. Per germline, CDR1 SGHTA and CDR2 FQGNSA. The CDR3 loop spans 14 amino acids. V lost 5 bases to trimming and J lost 4 bases; unmatched junction nucleotides: 3. The chain's CDR3 is CASSAGLAGETQYF. CDR3 DNA: TGTGCCAGCAGCGCCGGACTAGCGGGAGAGACCCAGTACTTC.

The J gene is TRBJ2-4, the V gene TRBV5-1; 11 nucleotides agree with TRBD1. Germline V gene lookup returns CDR1 SGHRS and CDR2 YFSETQ. This CDR3 contains 16 residues. J was trimmed by 5 bases and V by 4 bases; bases with no gene match: 8. The CDR3 coding sequence is TGCGCCAGCAGCAAGGGACAGGGGGGGGAACAAAACATTCAGTACTTC. It specifies CASSKGQGGEQNIQYF.

The CDR3 coding sequence is TGTGCCAGCAGACTACACCGTAACACTGAAGCTTTCTTT. Amino acid sequence: CASRLHRNTEAFF. The chain is built from TRBV11-2 and TRBJ1-1; D is undetermined. The length of the CDR3 is 13 residues. Germline V lookup: CDR1 SGHAT, CDR2 FQNNGV. V gave up 6 bases and J gave up 2 bases, with 10 bases separating them.